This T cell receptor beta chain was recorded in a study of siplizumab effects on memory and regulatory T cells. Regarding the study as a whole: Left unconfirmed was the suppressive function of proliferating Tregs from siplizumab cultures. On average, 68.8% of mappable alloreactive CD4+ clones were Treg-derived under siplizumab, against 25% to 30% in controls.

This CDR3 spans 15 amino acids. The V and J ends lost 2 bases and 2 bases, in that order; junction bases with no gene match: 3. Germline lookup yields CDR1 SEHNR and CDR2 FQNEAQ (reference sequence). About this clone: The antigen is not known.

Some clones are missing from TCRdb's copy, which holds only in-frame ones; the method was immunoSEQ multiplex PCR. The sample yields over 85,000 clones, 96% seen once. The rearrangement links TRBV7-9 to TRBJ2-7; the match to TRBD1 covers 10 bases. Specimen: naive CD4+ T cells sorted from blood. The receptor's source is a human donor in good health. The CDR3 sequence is CASSLRDRGAYEQYF. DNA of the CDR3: TGTGCCAGCAGCTTACGGGACAGGGGAGCCTACGAGCAGTACTTC.